The 23 T cell receptor beta chains below were found in one sample sequenced in a study of T cell responses to AZD1222 COVID-19 vaccine. This table comes from immunoSEQ multiplex PCR, and its TCRdb copy is limited to in-frame clones, with some not included. The sample consists of roughly 250,000 clones, approximately 95% of them appearing once. The input for sequencing was peripheral blood, taken on day 0 of AZD1222 vaccination. The source is an adult in good health.

The V call is TRBV10-3, the J call TRBJ1-1; 8 bases are shared with TRBD1. The V segment lost 3 bases and the J segment 1 base; nucleotides outside the gene matches: 4. The germline CDR1 and CDR2 sequences are ENHRY and SYGVKD. The CDR3 is made up of 15 amino acids. CDR3 sequence (DNA): TGTGCCATCAGTGACCCCGGGACAGGGAACACTGAAGCTTTCTTT. It specifies CAISDPGTGNTEAFF.

Comment on this clone: Other nucleotide sequences from this sample produce the same CDR3. The rearrangement links TRBV19 to TRBJ1-1; D ambiguous. The CDR3 runs 13 residues. Germline V CDR1 and CDR2: LNHDA, SQIVND (reference sequence). V was cut by 1 base and J by 4 bases, with 7 bases left in between. The CDR3 DNA follows: TGTGCCAGTAGTATAGGCCCCTCCACTGAAGCTTTCTTT. This codes for CASSIGPSTEAFF.

J is TRBJ2-1 and V is TRBV11-3, with unresolved D. Germline V gene data show CDR1 as SGHNT and CDR2 as YENEEA. This CDR3 spans 13 amino acids. V lost 2 bases and J lost 9, with 11 bases in between. Here the CDR3 reads CASSLSGGSEQFF. Here the CDR3 DNA reads TGTGCCAGCAGCTTATCTGGTGGCAGTGAGCAGTTCTTC.

This rearrangement joins TRBV5-1 to TRBJ2-3, with TRBD2 matching 9 bases. CDR3 length equals 16 residues. Per the germline V gene, CDR1 is SGHRS and CDR2 is YFSETQ. V gave up 4 bases and J gave up 0 bases; unmatched junction bases: 6. CDR3 nucleotides: TGCGCCAGCAGCCCACGAGCGGGGGGCAGCACAGATACGCAGTATTTT. It specifies CASSPRAGGSTDTQYF.

The chain employs TRBV11-2 and TRBJ2-7, with D maybe TRBD1 (6 bases). With 4 bases removed from V and 2 bases from J, the gap between germline ends came to 15 bases. This CDR3 contains 15 residues. Germline-derived CDR1 and CDR2 are SGHAT and FQNNGV. The CDR3 sequence is CASSSLRTVAYEQYF. CDR3 nucleotide sequence: TGTGCCAGCAGCTCCCTGAGGACAGTTGCCTACGAGCAGTACTTC.

With regard to this clone: The same CDR3 can be traced to other DNA sequences in this sample. The chain uses TRBV7-9 and TRBJ2-5; no firm D call. With 1 base removed from V and 4 bases from J, the gap between germline ends came to 10 bases. Germline loops: CDR1 SEHNR, CDR2 FQNEAQ (reference sequence). There are 14 residues in the CDR3. The CDR3 region has the DNA TGTGCCAGCAGCTTAGGAGGTGGTGGAGAGACCCAGTACTTC. Translating gives CASSLGGGGETQYF.

V usage is TRBV10-3 and J usage is TRBJ2-7; 8 bases agree with TRBD1. The germline CDR1 and CDR2 sequences are ENHRY and SYGVKD. The CDR3 runs 15 residues. The V gene end was trimmed by 0 bases and the J gene end by 5 bases; junction bases not matched to a gene: 6. The CDR3 loop is CAISESDRGRDEQYF. CDR3 DNA: TGTGCCATCAGTGAGTCCGACAGGGGTCGCGACGAGCAGTACTTC.

This clone was seen only a few times. The chain combines TRBV3-1 (or the pseudogene TRBV3-2) with TRBJ1-1; TRBD1 might be the D (5 bases). Germline V lookup: CDR1 LGHDT, CDR2 YNNKEL (reference sequence). Trimming cost V 3 bases and J 0 bases, with 14 bases left between them. The CDR3 contains 16 residues. The CDR3 is CASSHGGTVMNTEAFF. CDR3 in DNA: TGTGCCAGCAGCCATGGCGGGACGGTCATGAACACTGAAGCTTTCTTT.

This chain joins TRBV19 and TRBJ1-2, with D unresolved. This CDR3 has 15 residues. CDR1 and CDR2 from the germline V gene are LNHDA and SQIVND (reference sequence). CDR3 amino acids: CASTGKGRSLNDYTF. DNA for the CDR3: TGTGCTTCGACCGGGAAAGGCAGGTCTTTAAATGACTACACCTTC.

The J gene is TRBJ2-3, the V gene TRBV3-1 (or the pseudogene TRBV3-2); TRBD1 aligns across 7 bases. The germline V gene encodes CDR1 LGHDT and CDR2 YNNKEL (reference sequence). The CDR3 is 15 residues long. Unmatched junction bases numbered 5, after V lost 1 base and J lost 4 bases. CDR3 loop: CASSQAPTGSDTQYF. For the CDR3, the DNA is TGTGCCAGCAGCCAAGCCCCGACAGGGTCAGATACGCAGTATTTT.

The V gene is TRBV14, the J gene TRBJ2-3, with D uncertain. The CDR3 is 14 residues long. Germline V gene data show CDR1 as SGHDN and CDR2 as FVKESK. Trimming removed 1 base from V and 8 bases from J, with 13 bases in between. Here the CDR3 reads CASSQVDVNGTQYF. In DNA form, the CDR3 reads TGTGCCAGCAGCCAAGTTGATGTAAACGGTACGCAGTATTTT.

The chain joins TRBV28 to TRBJ1-2; D is uncertain. Trimming shortened V by 0 bases and J by 1 base, and 6 bases separated the two germline ends. The CDR3 loop spans 14 amino acids. Per germline, CDR1 MDHEN and CDR2 SYDVKM. CDR3 sequence (DNA): TGTGCCAGCAGTTTATGGGACGGTAACTATGGCTACACCTTC. This translates into CASSLWDGNYGYTF.

The chain uses TRBV5-1 and TRBJ2-1, with D perhaps matching TRBD2 (6 bases). The CDR3 extends over 15 amino acids. V was trimmed by 4 bases and J by 5 bases, leaving 16 bases between them. Germline V gene data show CDR1 as SGHRS and CDR2 as YFSETQ. CDR3 residues: CASSPWGGVNNEQFF. The DNA for the CDR3 is TGCGCCAGCAGCCCCTGGGGCGGGGTAAACAATGAGCAGTTCTTC. The full variable domain, with the rest looked up from reference TRBV5-1 and TRBJ2-1, is KAGVTQTPRYLIKTRGQQVTLSCSPISGHRSVSWYQQTPGQGLQFLFEYFSETQRNKGNFPGRFSGRQFSNSRSEMNVSTLELGDSALYLCASSPWGGVNNEQFFGPGTRLTVL.

The chain is built from TRBV27 and TRBJ2-7; 8 bases line up with TRBD2. This CDR3 has 13 amino acids. V shed 6 bases, J shed 3 bases, and the junction held 4 bases outside the gene matches. The germline V gene encodes CDR1 MNHEY and CDR2 SMNVEV (reference sequence). The chain's CDR3 is CASRSGGGYEQYF. For the CDR3, the DNA is TGTGCCAGCAGATCGGGAGGGGGCTACGAGCAGTACTTC.

This chain joins TRBV24-1 and TRBJ2-2, with D hard to call. Trimming took off 4 bases at V and 8 bases at J, with 7 bases between the two ends. The CDR3 length is 12 residues. Germline V lookup: CDR1 KGHDR, CDR2 SFDVKD. CDR3 region: CATSDPAGELFF. The CDR3 DNA sequence: TGTGCCACCAGTGACCCCGCAGGGGAGCTGTTTTTT.

This clone has more than one count but fewer than ten. The chain is built from TRBV6-4 and TRBJ2-1; the match to TRBD2 covers 13 bases. The CDR3 is 15 residues long. CDR1 is MRHNA and CDR2 is SNTAGT in the germline V gene. V lost 4 bases and J lost 4; bases outside the gene matches: 1. The CDR3 here is CASSGTSGGYNEQFF. CDR3 sequence (DNA): TGTGCCAGCAGTGGGACTAGCGGGGGATACAATGAGCAGTTCTTC.

J is TRBJ1-4 and V is TRBV19; D gene ambiguous. The CDR3 is 14 residues long. Germline assignment: CDR1 LNHDA and CDR2 SQIVND (reference sequence). The V and J ends lost 3 bases and 2 bases respectively, with 7 bases between them. CDR3: CASSIEWTNEKLFF. CDR3 bases: TGTGCCAGTAGTATCGAGTGGACTAATGAAAAACTGTTTTTT.

This clone was detected once. The chain carries TRBV9 and TRBJ2-7; the D is unclear. This CDR3 contains 15 residues. Deletions cut 0 bases from V and 7 bases from J, with 17 bases between. Germline CDR1 and CDR2: SGDLS and YYNGEE. The CDR3 DNA reads as TGTGCCAGCAGCGTAGTAGGCAGCGCGGTTGGGGAGCAGTACTTC. Translated: CASSVVGSAVGEQYF.

The chain combines TRBV28 with TRBJ2-7; 9 bases align to TRBD1. CDR1 MDHEN and CDR2 SYDVKM come from the germline V gene. The V and J ends lost 4 bases and 5 bases, in that order; junction bases with no gene match: 6. This CDR3 spans 14 amino acids. This CDR3 reads CASSSPGQGDEQYF. The CDR3 coding sequence is TGTGCCAGCAGTTCGCCGGGACAGGGTGACGAGCAGTACTTC.

This clone appeared once. The CDR3 reads CASSLAGQGIAKNIQYF. As DNA, the CDR3 is TGTGCCAGCAGCTTAGCAGGACAGGGCATAGCCAAAAACATTCAGTACTTC. The rearrangement links TRBV7-2 to TRBJ2-4; 8 bases match TRBD1. V trimming: 0 bases; J trimming: 0 bases; junction bases outside the gene matches: 4. The CDR3 is 17 amino acids. Germline assignment: CDR1 SGHTA and CDR2 FQGNSA. Full variable domain (remainder filled in from reference TRBV7-2 and TRBJ2-4): GAGVSQSPSNKVTEKGKDVELRCDPISGHTALYWYRQSLGQGLEFLIYFQGNSAPDKSGLPSDRFSAERTGGSVSTLTIQRTQQEDSAVYLCASSLAGQGIAKNIQYFGAGTRLSVL.

V gene TRBV7-9 combines with J gene TRBJ1-2; D unresolved. V was pared by 5 bases and J by 7 bases, with 20 bases between. This CDR3 has 15 amino acids. Germline V CDR1 and CDR2: SEHNR, FQNEAQ (reference sequence). The CDR3 loop is CASSPDYPPFSGYTF. The DNA for the CDR3 is TGTGCCAGCAGCCCTGACTATCCCCCCTTTAGTGGCTACACCTTC.

The chain employs TRBV2 and TRBJ2-4; D is perhaps TRBD2 (5 bases). The CDR3 extends over 15 amino acids. The V gene's germline CDR1 is SNHLY and CDR2 FYNNEI. Deletions cut 6 bases from V and 0 bases from J, with 12 bases between. The chain's CDR3 is CASRTGTIAKNIQYF. The CDR3 DNA sequence: TGTGCCAGCAGGACGGGAACTATAGCCAAAAACATTCAGTACTTC.

V and J are TRBV28 and TRBJ1-2, with D possibly TRBD1 on 5 matching bases. Trimming took off 7 bases at V and 0 bases at J, with 9 bases between the two ends. This CDR3 comprises 13 residues. Germline-derived CDR1 and CDR2 are MDHEN and SYDVKM. As DNA, the CDR3 is TGTGCCAGCACCCGGACATCTAACTATGGCTACACCTTC. Translation: CASTRTSNYGYTF.